This TCR beta chain was recorded in a study of OX40 agonist ivuxolimab in advanced cancers. General notes on the study: Ivuxolimab was an agonistic, fully human IgG2 monoclonal antibody directed against OX40 (CD134), a costimulatory receptor. In the dose-escalation cohort, around four fifths of patients were male, and the mean age was 60 years with a range of roughly 20 to 85. Partial responses occurred in three dose-escalation patients: two with cutaneous melanoma and one with hepatocellular carcinoma. The purpose of peripheral TCRbeta sequencing was to test whether ivuxolimab changed TCR sequence diversity and led to clonal T-cell expansion. The paper reports the monotherapy dose-escalation portion (N of about 54 patients) of the phase I ivuxolimab trial. Of the roughly 54 dose-escalation patients, hepatocellular carcinoma was present in about 20, melanoma in approximately 15, renal cell carcinoma in 9 and head and neck cancer in 9. Intravenous ivuxolimab was administered to patients every 2 weeks at six dose levels: 0.01, 0.1, 0.3, 1.5, 3 and 10 mg/kg. Patients were allowed to have had prior anti-PD-1, anti-PD-L1 or anti-CTLA-4 therapy, and around 43% of the dose-escalation patients had been treated with checkpoint inhibitors. What the authors observed across the whole study: In the 0.1-3.0 mg/kg groups, partial responders had among the lowest normalized peripheral clonal expansion, particularly in CD8+ T cells. At doses of 0.1 to 3.0 mg/kg, clonal expansion of both CD4+ and CD8+ blood T cells was observed from baseline to week 6. Low levels of normalized T-cell clonal expansion were also seen in some nonresponding patients. After ivuxolimab, more expanded clones were found on average in CD8+ T cells than in CD4+ T cells. Antigen specificity was not determined for the clonally expanded peripheral T cells.

V is shortened by 4 bases, J by 3 bases, and the region joining them spans 12 bases. Per the germline V gene, ENHRY is the CDR1 and SYGVKD is the CDR2. The CDR3 has 14 amino acids, counting the end cysteine and phenylalanine. Of the read, only the CDR3 DNA is kept; its 42 bases are in frame from base 1. Patients with a history of autoimmune disease or receiving systemic immunosuppression were excluded from the trial. In every dose cohort, peripheral blood was drawn for TCR sequencing at baseline, cycle 4 day 1, and cycle 7 day 1. The samples were drawn from a first-in-human, open-label, multicenter phase I dose-escalation trial of ivuxolimab. The trial enrolled adults with locally advanced or metastatic head and neck squamous cell, hepatocellular, melanoma or renal cell carcinoma. Before TCR sequencing, CD4+ T cells and CD8+ T cells were sorted from peripheral blood as separate populations. Genomic DNA was extracted from sorted cells for sequencing of the TCRbeta CDR3 region. The immunoSEQ Assay was used to sequence the TCRbeta CDR3 regions. In TCRdb, the immuneACCESS table is reduced to in-frame sequences with V and J assigned. These tables do not hold every clone; where another copy was compared, an unresolved V gene accounts for under half, and the others remain unexplained. This sample gives some 81,000 clones in total; 65% to 90% of them show up just once. The ten largest clones represent less than 2% of the sample.

This clone was counted once. Its cognate antigen has yet to be identified. No quality values exist for individual bases; no much larger clone is one base distant. This sequence was found in an adult with an advanced solid tumor such as melanoma, head and neck, liver or kidney cancer. The chain joins TRBV10-3 to TRBJ1-1; TRBD1 could be the D gene, as 5 bases match. Sequencing used CD4+ or CD8+ T cells sorted from blood, obtained in a trial of the OX40 agonist ivuxolimab. The nucleotide sequence reads as follows: TGTGCCATCAGTGTAGAAGGGGCATACACTGAAGCTTTCTTT. The translation is CAISVEGAYTEAFF.